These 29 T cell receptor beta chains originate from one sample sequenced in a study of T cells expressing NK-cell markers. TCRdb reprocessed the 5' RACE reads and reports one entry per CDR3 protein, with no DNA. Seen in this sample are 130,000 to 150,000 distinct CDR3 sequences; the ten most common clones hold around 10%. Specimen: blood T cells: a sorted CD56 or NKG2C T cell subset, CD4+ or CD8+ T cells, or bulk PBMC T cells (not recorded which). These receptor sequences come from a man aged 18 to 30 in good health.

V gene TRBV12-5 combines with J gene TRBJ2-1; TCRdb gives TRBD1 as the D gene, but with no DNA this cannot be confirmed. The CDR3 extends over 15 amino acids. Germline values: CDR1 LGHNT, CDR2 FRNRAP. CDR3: CASGPDRAIASEQFF.

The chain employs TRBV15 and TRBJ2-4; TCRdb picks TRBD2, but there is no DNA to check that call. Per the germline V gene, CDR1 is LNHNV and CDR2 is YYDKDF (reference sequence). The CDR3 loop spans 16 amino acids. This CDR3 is CATSARRDEGRNIQYF.

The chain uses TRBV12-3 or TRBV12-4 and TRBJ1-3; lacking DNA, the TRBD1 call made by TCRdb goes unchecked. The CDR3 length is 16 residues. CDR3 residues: CASSLAPGQVGDTIYF.

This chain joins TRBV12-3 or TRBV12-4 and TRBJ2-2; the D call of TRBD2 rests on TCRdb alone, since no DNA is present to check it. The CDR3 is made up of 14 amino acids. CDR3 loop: CASSLVARAGELFF.

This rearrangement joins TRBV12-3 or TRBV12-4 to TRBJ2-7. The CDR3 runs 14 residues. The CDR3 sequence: CASSLGRSLDEQYF.

The CDR3 here is CSASSSAGSLDTQYF. The rearrangement links TRBV20-1 to TRBJ2-3; TCRdb returns TRBD1, unconfirmable since there is no DNA. CDR1 and CDR2 (germline): DFQATT, SNEGSKA (reference sequence). There are 15 residues in the CDR3.

The CDR3 region is CASSAWTGSNEQFF. The chain carries TRBV5-1 and TRBJ2-1; TCRdb selects TRBD1, and the lack of DNA leaves this call unchecked. The germline gives CDR1 SGHRS, CDR2 YFSETQ. There are 14 residues in the CDR3.

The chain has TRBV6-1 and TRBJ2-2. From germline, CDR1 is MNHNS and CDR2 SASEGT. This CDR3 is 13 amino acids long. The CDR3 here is CASSKDNTGELFF.

Here the CDR3 reads CASSDGTDNSPLHF. The genes are TRBV7-3 and TRBJ1-6; with no DNA, the TCRdb D assignment of TRBD1 cannot be verified. This CDR3 region has 14 residues. Germline values: CDR1 SGHTA, CDR2 FQGTGA.

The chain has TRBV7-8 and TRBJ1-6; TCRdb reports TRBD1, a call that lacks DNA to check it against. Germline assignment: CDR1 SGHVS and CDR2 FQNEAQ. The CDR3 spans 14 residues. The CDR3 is CASSKPGTNSPLHF.

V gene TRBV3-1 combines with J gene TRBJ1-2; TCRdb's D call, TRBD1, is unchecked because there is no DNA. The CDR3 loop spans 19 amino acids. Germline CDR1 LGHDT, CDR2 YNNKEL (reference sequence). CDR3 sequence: CASSQDLMQAGQGHQGYTF. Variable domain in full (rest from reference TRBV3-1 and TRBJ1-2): DTAVSQTPKYLVTQMGNDKSIKCEQNLGHDTMYWYKQDSKKFLKIMFSYNNKELIINETVPNRFSPKSPDKAHLNLHINSLELGDSAVYFCASSQDLMQAGQGHQGYTFGSGTRLTVV.

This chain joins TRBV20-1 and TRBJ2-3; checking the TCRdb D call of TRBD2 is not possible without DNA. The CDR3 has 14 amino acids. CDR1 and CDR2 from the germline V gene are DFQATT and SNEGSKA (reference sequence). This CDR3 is CSARPPAYTDTQYF.

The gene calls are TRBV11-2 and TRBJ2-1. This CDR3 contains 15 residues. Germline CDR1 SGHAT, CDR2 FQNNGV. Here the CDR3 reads CASSLGTVLYNEQFF.

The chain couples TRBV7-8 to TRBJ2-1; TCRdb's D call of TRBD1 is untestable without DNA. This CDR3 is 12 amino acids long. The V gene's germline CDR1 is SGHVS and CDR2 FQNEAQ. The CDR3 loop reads CASARGANEQFF.

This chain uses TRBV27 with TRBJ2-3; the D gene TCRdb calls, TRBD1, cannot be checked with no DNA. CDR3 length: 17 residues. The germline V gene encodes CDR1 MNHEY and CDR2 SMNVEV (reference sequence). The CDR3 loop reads CASMDDTARPSTDTQYF.

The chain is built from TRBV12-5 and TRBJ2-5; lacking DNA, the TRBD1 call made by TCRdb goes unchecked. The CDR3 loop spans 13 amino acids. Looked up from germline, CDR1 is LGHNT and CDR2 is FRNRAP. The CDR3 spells CASGSEGGETQYF. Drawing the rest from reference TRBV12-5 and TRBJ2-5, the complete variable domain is DARVTQTPRHKVTEMGQEVTMRCQPILGHNTVFWYRQTMMQGLELLAYFRNRAPLDDSGMPKDRFSAEMPDATLATLKIQPSEPRDSAVYFCASGSEGGETQYFGPGTRLLVL.

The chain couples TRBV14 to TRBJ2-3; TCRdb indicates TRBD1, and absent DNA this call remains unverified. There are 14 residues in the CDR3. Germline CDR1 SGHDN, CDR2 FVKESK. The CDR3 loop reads CASSVQGFTDTQYF. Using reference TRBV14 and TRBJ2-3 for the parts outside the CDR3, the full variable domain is EAGVTQFPSHSVIEKGQTVTLRCDPISGHDNLYWYRRVMGKEIKFLLHFVKESKQDESGMPNNRFLAERTGGTYSTLKVQPAELEDSGVYFCASSVQGFTDTQYFGPGTRLTVL.

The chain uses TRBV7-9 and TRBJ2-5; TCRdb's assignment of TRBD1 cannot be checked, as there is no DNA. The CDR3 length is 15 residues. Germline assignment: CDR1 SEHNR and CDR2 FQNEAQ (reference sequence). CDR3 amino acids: CASSPTLRGKETQYF.

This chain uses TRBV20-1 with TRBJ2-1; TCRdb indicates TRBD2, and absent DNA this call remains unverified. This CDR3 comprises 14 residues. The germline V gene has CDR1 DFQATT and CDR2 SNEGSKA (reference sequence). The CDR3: CSGGLRREGNEQFF.

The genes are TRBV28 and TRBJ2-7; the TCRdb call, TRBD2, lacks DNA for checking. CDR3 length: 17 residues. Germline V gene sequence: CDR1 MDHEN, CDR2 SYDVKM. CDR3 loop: CASSPLGLAGEGYEQYF.

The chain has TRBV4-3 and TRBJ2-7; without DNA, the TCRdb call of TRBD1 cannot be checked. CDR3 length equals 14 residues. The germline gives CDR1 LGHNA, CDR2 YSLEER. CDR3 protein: CASSQAGKVYEQYF.

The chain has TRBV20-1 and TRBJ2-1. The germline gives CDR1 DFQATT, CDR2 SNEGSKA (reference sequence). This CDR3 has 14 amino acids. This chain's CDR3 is CSAPSRKAYNEQFF.

The CDR3 region is CASGTGTGEWSNQPQHF. The chain couples TRBV10-2 to TRBJ1-5; TCRdb designates TRBD1, a call that cannot be tested without DNA. There are 17 residues in the CDR3. Germline values: CDR1 WSHSY, CDR2 SAAADI.

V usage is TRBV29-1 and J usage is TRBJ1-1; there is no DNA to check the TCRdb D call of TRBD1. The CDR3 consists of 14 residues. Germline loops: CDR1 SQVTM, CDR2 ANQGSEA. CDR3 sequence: CSVDGKEWNTEAFF.

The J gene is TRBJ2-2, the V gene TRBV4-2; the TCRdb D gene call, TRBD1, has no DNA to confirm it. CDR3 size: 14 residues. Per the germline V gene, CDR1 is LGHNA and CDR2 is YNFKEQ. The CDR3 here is CASSQTGETGELFF.

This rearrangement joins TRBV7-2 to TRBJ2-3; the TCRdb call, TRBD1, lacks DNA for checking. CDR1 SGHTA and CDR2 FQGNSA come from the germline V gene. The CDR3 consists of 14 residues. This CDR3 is CASHDRGVTDTQYF. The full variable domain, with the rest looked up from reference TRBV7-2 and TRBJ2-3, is GAGVSQSPSNKVTEKGKDVELRCDPISGHTALYWYRQSLGQGLEFLIYFQGNSAPDKSGLPSDRFSAERTGGSVSTLTIQRTQQEDSAVYLCASHDRGVTDTQYFGPGTRLTVL.

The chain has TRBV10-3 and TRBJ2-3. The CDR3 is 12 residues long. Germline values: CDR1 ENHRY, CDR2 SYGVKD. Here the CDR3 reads CAIKEGADTQYF.

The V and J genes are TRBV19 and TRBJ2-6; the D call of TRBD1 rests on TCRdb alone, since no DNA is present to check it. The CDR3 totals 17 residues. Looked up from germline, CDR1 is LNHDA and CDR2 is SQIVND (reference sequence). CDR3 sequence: CATKDQGRISRPNVLTF. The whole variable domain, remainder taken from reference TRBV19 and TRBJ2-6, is DGGITQSPKYLFRKEGQNVTLSCEQNLNHDAMYWYRQDPGQGLRLIYYSQIVNDFQKGDIAEGYSVSREKKESFPLTVTSAQKNPTAFYLCATKDQGRISRPNVLTFGAGSRLTVL.

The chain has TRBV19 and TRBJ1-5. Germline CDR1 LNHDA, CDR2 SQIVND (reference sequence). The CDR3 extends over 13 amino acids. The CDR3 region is CASSMGLEQPQHF.